The present entry profiles one TCR beta chain with its context. TCRdb keeps only in-frame clones here, not all; method: immunoSEQ multiplex PCR. Seen here are approximately 69,000 clones, about 90% observed once, and the top ten hold around 4.6%. V dropped 5 bases and J dropped 1 base, with 12 bases sitting between them. Germline CDR1 is SEHNR and CDR2 is FQNEAQ (reference sequence). The CDR3 is 14 amino acids. This sample was taken from a study of technical replicates of blood from a few donors. Specimen: PBMCs. The receptor was derived from a human donor in good health. Some clones in this sample may be carry-over from other donors' samples. The J gene is TRBJ2-7, the V gene TRBV7-9; possible D gene TRBD1, 6 bases. CDR3 in DNA: TGTGCCAGCAGCCAAAACCAGGGGTCCTACGAGCAGTACTTC. This sequence encodes CASSQNQGSYEQYF.